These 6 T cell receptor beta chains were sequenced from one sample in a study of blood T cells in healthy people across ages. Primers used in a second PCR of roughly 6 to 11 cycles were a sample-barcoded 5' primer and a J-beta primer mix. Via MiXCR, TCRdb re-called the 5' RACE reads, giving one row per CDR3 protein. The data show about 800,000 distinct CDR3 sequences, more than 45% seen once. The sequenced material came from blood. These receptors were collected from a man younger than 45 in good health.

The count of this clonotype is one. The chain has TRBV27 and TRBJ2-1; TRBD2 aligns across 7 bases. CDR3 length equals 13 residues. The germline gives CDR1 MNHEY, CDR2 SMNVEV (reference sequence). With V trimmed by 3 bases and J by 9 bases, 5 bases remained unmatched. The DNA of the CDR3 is TGTGCCAGCAGTTTGGGGGGGGAGGGTGAGCAGTTCTTC. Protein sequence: CASSLGGEGEQFF.

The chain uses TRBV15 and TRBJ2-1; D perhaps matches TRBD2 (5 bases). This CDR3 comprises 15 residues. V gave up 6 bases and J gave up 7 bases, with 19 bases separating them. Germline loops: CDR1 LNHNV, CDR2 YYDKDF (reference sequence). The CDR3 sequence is CATSPPGLSINEQFF. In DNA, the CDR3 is TGTGCCACCAGTCCACCGGGGTTGTCCATAAATGAGCAGTTCTTC.

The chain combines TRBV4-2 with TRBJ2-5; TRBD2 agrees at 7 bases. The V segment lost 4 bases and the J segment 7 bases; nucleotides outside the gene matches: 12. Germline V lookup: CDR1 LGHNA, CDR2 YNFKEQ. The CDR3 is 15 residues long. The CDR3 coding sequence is TGTGCCAGCAGCCCAAGGGAGGGCTTGGACCGGACCCAGTACTTC. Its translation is CASSPREGLDRTQYF.

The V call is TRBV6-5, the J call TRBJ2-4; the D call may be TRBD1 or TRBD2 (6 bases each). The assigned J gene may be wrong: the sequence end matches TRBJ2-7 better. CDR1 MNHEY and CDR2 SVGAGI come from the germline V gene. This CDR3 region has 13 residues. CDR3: CASIGGKGYEQYF. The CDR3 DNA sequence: TGTGCCAGCATAGGGGGGAAGGGGTACGAGCAGTACTTC.

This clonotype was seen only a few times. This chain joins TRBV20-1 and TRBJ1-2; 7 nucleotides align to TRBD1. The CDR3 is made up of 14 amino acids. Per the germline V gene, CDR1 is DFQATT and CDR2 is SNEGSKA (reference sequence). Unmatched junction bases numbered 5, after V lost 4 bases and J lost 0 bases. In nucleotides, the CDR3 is TGCAGTGCTACCACCGGACAGGCTAACTATGGCTACACCTTC. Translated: CSATTGQANYGYTF.

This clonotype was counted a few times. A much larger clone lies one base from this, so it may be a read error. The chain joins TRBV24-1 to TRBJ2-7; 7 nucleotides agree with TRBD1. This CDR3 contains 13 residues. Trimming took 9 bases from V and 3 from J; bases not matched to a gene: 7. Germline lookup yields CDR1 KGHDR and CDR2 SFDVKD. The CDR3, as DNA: TGTGCCACCTCGGCAAGGGACAGCTACGAGCAGTACTTC. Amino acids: CATSARDSYEQYF.